This T cell receptor (beta chain) is from a study of neoadjuvant anti-PD-1 for oral cavity cancer. Measured with immunoSEQ multiplex PCR; TCRdb has only the in-frame clones, and not every one. The table lists 40,000 or so clones, around 40% of them singletons. Described time point: after neoadjuvant nivolumab, at surgical resection. CDR3 length: 14 amino acids. CDR1 SGHKS and CDR2 YYEKEE come from the germline V gene (reference sequence). The V segment lost 3 bases and the J segment 4 bases; nucleotides outside the gene matches: 5. This clone showed up many times. The clonotype comes from a person aged 35 to 85 with oral cavity squamous cell carcinoma. The chain links TRBV5-5 to TRBJ1-2, with 8 bases aligning to TRBD1. The sequencing here drew on tumor tissue, taken after nivolumab (anti-PD-1) treatment. CDR3 protein: CASSSTGDRYGYTF. In nucleotides, the CDR3 is TGTGCCAGCAGCTCGACAGGGGATCGCTATGGCTACACCTTC.